This paragraph reports one TCR beta chain. One end of the junction fails to match germline, which may point to a read error. These data belong to a study of blood T cell repertoires in COVID-19. Across the whole study: Italy, Spain and the United States were the sources of the convalescent and acute COVID-19 samples.

The CDR3 extends over 14 amino acids. Germline V gene sequence: CDR1 MDHEN, CDR2 SYDVKM. Methods used by the authors: Amplification from reference gene primers served as the basis for estimated nucleated cell counts. Clones were read by immunoSEQ multiplex PCR, and TCRdb kept only the in-frame ones, dropping some. V and J calls and clone size are given by that table; D and trimming were obtained from the DNA. The table includes some 220,000 clones, approximately 80% detected once. The chain is built from TRBV28 and TRBJ1-2; D gene uncertain. The clonotype originates from a woman of 80 years or more with active or convalescent COVID-19. The material sequenced was peripheral blood. The CDR3 sequence: CASILLGGPAGYTF. The CDR3 region has the DNA TGTGCCAGCATTTTACTAGGAGGTCCCGCCGGCTACACCTTC.